These 18 T cell receptor beta chains originate from one sample sequenced in a study of OX40 agonist ivuxolimab in advanced cancers. Clones were read by immunoSEQ multiplex PCR, and TCRdb kept only the in-frame ones, dropping some. Of roughly 52,000 clones in the sample, 84% are singletons; the top ten hold 1.2%. The sample consisted of CD4+ or CD8+ T cells sorted from blood, taken in a trial of the OX40 agonist ivuxolimab. The source is an adult with an advanced solid tumor such as melanoma, head and neck, liver or kidney cancer.

On this clone itself: Its ends do not fully match the called genes, so a read error is possible. Other DNA sequences within the sample encode an identical CDR3. The chain recombines TRBV25-1 with TRBJ2-1; 9 bases map to TRBD2. Looked up from germline, CDR1 is MGHDK and CDR2 is SYGVNS. The CDR3 sequence is 17 residues long. CDR3 DNA sequence: TGTGCTAGCAGTGACCCCGCGGCTAGCGGGAATCAGTATGAGCAGTTCTTC. Translated: CASSDPAASGNQYEQFF. Supplemented by reference TRBV25-1 and TRBJ2-1, the full variable domain reads EADIYQTPRYLVIGTGKKITLECSQTMGHDKMYWYQQDPGMELHLIHYSYGVNSTEKGDLSSESTVSRIRTEHFPLTLESARPSHTSQYLCASSDPAASGNQYEQFFGPGTRLTVL.

The rearrangement uses TRBV7-8 and TRBJ2-1; D remains unclear. In germline, CDR1 is SGHVS, CDR2 FQNEAQ. V shed 2 bases and J shed 2 bases, with 13 bases lying between them. The CDR3 extends over 16 amino acids. The CDR3 loop is CASSLRPTVTYNEQFF. The CDR3 coding sequence is TGTGCCAGCAGCTTACGGCCCACCGTTACCTACAATGAGCAGTTCTTC.

The chain uses TRBV10-1 and TRBJ2-7; TRBD1 agrees at 8 bases. CDR3 length equals 15 residues. Per the germline V gene, CDR1 is WNHNN and CDR2 is SYGVQD (reference sequence). With 3 bases clipped from V and 4 bases from J, the junction kept 8 bases outside the gene matches. CDR3 nucleotides: TGCGCCAGCAGTGATCCAGGACAGGGAAGATACGAGCAGTACTTC. Translated, it gives CASSDPGQGRYEQYF.

The chain recombines TRBV11-3 with TRBJ2-2, with 7 nucleotides matching TRBD1. Per germline, CDR1 SGHNT and CDR2 YENEEA. V dropped 4 bases and J dropped 5; count of bases not matched to a gene: 10. The CDR3 runs to 16 residues. This CDR3 is CASSSRWDSKTGELFF. In DNA, the CDR3 is TGTGCCAGCAGCTCTAGGTGGGACAGCAAGACCGGGGAGCTGTTTTTT.

This sequence joins TRBV6-5 and TRBJ1-2, with D unclear. V lost 2 bases, J lost 8 bases, and 9 bases lay in between. Germline CDR1 reads MNHEY; CDR2 reads SVGAGI. This CDR3 contains 12 residues. The CDR3 here is CASSYHGGGYTF. As DNA, the CDR3 is TGTGCCAGCAGTTACCACGGTGGAGGCTACACCTTC.

The chain has TRBV5-1 and TRBJ1-2, with TRBD1 matching 11 bases. Germline V CDR1 and CDR2: SGHRS, YFSETQ. Trimming removed 3 bases from V and 2 bases from J; junction bases left unmatched: 6. This CDR3 spans 16 amino acids. CDR3 region: CASSWDGQGANYGYTF. The CDR3 nucleotides read TGCGCCAGCAGCTGGGATGGACAGGGGGCAAACTATGGCTACACCTTC.

CDR3 amino acids: CASSGPAGTDTQYF. CDR3 nucleotide sequence: TGTGCCAGCAGCGGCCCGGCGGGCACAGATACGCAGTATTTT. V usage is TRBV9 and J usage is TRBJ2-3, with D unresolved. CDR1 and CDR2 from the germline V gene are SGDLS and YYNGEE. Trimming cost V 3 bases and J 1 base, with 9 bases left between them. This CDR3 is built from 14 residues.

This clone was seen a single time. The rearrangement joins TRBV28 to TRBJ1-1; D possibly corresponds to TRBD1 (6 bases). The CDR3 is 11 residues long. From germline, CDR1 is MDHEN and CDR2 SYDVKM. Between the trimmed V and J ends, which lost 6 bases and 10 bases, there was a span of 12 bases. CDR3 DNA sequence: TGTGCCAGCAGCATAAACAGGGCAGCTTTCTTT. Amino acid sequence: CASSINRAAFF.

The genes are TRBV28 and TRBJ1-6, with 11 nucleotides matching TRBD1. This CDR3 comprises 17 residues. Germline V gene data show CDR1 as MDHEN and CDR2 as SYDVKM. V gave up 3 bases and J gave up 0 bases; unmatched junction bases: 1. Here the CDR3 reads CASSFGQGASYNSPLHF. CDR3 coding DNA: TGTGCCAGCAGTTTCGGACAGGGGGCCTCCTATAATTCACCCCTCCACTTT.

The table lists this clone with a count of one. The chain combines TRBV6-1 with TRBJ1-2; D may be TRBD1 (5 bases). CDR1 and CDR2 (germline): MNHNS, SASEGT. Trimming cost V 10 bases and J 7 bases, with 16 bases left between them. This CDR3 comprises 12 residues. The CDR3 DNA reads TGTGCCACCACCGAGGACACTGGTGGCTACACCTTC. Protein: CATTEDTGGYTF.

CDR3 protein: CASSPRSGSQETQYF. The CDR3 nucleotides read TGTGCCAGCTCACCAAGGTCTGGGAGCCAAGAGACCCAGTACTTC. This sequence joins TRBV18 and TRBJ2-5; tentatively, D is TRBD2 (5 bases). Trimming pared 2 bases from V and 1 base from J, leaving 11 bases between. In germline, CDR1 is KGHSH, CDR2 LQKENI. CDR3 length: 15 residues.

The J gene is TRBJ2-2, the V gene TRBV7-9; 8 nucleotides line up with TRBD1. CDR3 length: 16 amino acids. V dropped 3 bases and J dropped 6; count of bases not matched to a gene: 9. Germline loops: CDR1 SEHNR, CDR2 FQNEAQ (reference sequence). The CDR3 reads CASSFTRQGSAGELFF. The DNA of the CDR3 is TGTGCCAGCAGCTTCACCCGACAGGGGAGCGCCGGGGAGCTGTTTTTT.

The chain carries TRBV5-1 and TRBJ1-4; no firm D call. CDR1 and CDR2 from the germline V gene are SGHRS and YFSETQ. CDR3 length: 17 residues. V lost 0 bases to trimming and J lost 0 bases, with 12 bases between them. The CDR3, as DNA: TGCGCCAGCAGCTTGGGGTTGAGCCATGCAACTAATGAAAAACTGTTTTTT. The encoded protein is CASSLGLSHATNEKLFF.

In its sample, this clone was seen a few times. V and J are TRBV30 and TRBJ2-5, with D tentatively TRBD1 (5 bases). V gave up 0 bases and J gave up 5 bases, with 13 bases separating them. The CDR3 covers 14 residues. Per germline, CDR1 GTSNPN and CDR2 SVGIG (reference sequence). The CDR3 DNA sequence: TGTGCCTGGAGTGTACCAGGGTTGGCCGAGACCCAGTACTTC. This gives the protein CAWSVPGLAETQYF. The whole variable domain, remainder taken from reference TRBV30 and TRBJ2-5, is SQTIHQWPATLVQPVGSPLSLECTVEGTSNPNLYWYRQAAGRGLQLLFYSVGIGQISSEVPQNLSASRPQDRQFILSSKKLLLSDSGFYLCAWSVPGLAETQYFGPGTRLLVL.

The V call is TRBV5-4, the J call TRBJ1-2; possibly TRBD1 for D (5 bases). This CDR3 spans 13 amino acids. Trimming stripped 1 base from V and 6 bases from J, with 10 bases between. Per germline, CDR1 SGHNT and CDR2 YYREEE (reference sequence). CDR3 amino acids: CASSLSRDDGYTF. The CDR3 DNA is TGTGCCAGCAGCTTGTCCAGGGATGATGGCTACACCTTC.

The V gene is TRBV19, the J gene TRBJ1-5; no definite D call. The CDR3 consists of 16 residues. V dropped 8 bases and J dropped 2 bases, with 19 bases sitting between them. Germline V gene data show CDR1 as LNHDA and CDR2 as SQIVND (reference sequence). Written as DNA, the CDR3 is TGTGCCAGTCACAACCCCCGAGGACGTGGCAATCAGCCCCAGCATTTT. Protein product: CASHNPRGRGNQPQHF.

The chain has TRBV18 and TRBJ2-7; 8 positions match TRBD2. The CDR3 sequence is 13 residues long. The V gene end was trimmed by 6 bases and the J gene end by 5 bases; junction bases not matched to a gene: 6. Germline V gives CDR1 KGHSH, CDR2 LQKENI. The DNA of the CDR3 is TGTGCCAGCTCCGGGGGGGCAGGGAACGAGCAGTACTTC. Translating gives CASSGGAGNEQYF. Supplemented by reference TRBV18 and TRBJ2-7, the full variable domain reads NAGVMQNPRHLVRRRGQEARLRCSPMKGHSHVYWYRQLPEEGLKFMVYLQKENIIDESGMPKERFSAEFPKEGPSILRIQQVVRGDSAAYFCASSGGAGNEQYFGPGTRLTVT.

This chain links TRBV11-1 with TRBJ2-6; no reliable D call. This CDR3 region has 15 residues. Trimming took 8 bases from V and 0 from J, leaving 11 bases between them. Germline CDR1 reads SGHAT; CDR2 reads FQDESV (reference sequence). DNA for the CDR3: TGTGCCAGCTCCTCCCCCCTCTCTGGGGCCAACGTCCTGACTTTC. Translating it yields CASSSPLSGANVLTF.